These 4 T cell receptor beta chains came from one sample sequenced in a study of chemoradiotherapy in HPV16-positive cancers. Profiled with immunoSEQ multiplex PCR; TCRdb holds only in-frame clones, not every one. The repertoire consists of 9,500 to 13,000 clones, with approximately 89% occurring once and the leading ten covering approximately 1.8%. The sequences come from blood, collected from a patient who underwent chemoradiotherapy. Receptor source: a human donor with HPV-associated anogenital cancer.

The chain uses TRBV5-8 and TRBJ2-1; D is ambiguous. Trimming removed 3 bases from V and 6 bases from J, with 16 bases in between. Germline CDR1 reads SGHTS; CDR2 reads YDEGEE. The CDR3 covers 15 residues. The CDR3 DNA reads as TGTGCCAGCAGCTCCGGACGACTGGTGAGCAATGAGCAGTTCTTC. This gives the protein CASSSGRLVSNEQFF.

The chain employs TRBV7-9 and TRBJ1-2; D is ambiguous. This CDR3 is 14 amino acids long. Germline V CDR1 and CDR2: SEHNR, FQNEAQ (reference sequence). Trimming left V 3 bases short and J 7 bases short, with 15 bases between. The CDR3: CASSLVGHDSGYTF. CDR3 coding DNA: TGTGCCAGCAGCTTGGTGGGTCATGACTCTGGCTACACCTTC.

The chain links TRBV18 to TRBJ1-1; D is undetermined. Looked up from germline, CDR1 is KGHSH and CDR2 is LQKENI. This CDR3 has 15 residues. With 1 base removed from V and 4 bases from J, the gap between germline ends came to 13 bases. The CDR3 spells CASSPRDKTSTEAFF. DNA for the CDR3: TGTGCCAGCTCACCACGTGATAAAACAAGCACTGAAGCTTTCTTT.

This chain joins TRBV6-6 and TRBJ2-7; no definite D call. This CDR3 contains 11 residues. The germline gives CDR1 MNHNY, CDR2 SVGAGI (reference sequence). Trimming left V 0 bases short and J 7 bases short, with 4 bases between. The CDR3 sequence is CASSYSREQYF. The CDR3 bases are TGTGCCAGCAGTTACTCGAGAGAGCAGTACTTC.